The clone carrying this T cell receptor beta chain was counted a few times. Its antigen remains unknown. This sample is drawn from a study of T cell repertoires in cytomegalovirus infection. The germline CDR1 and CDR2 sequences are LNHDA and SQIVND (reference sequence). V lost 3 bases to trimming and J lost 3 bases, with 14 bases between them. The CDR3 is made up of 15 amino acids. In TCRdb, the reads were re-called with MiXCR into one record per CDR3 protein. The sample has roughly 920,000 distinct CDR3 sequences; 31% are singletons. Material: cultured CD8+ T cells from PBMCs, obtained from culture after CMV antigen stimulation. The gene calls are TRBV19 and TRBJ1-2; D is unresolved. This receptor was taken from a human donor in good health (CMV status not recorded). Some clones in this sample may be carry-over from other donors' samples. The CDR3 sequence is CASSIPHRRHYGYTF. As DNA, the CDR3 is TGTGCCAGTAGTATCCCCCACCGACGGCACTATGGCTACACCTTC.